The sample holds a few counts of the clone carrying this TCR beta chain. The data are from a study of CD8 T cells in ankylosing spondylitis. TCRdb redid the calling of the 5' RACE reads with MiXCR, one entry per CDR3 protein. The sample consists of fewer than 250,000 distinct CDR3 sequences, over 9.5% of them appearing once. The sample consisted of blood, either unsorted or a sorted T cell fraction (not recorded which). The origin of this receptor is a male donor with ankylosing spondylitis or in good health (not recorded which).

The CDR3 region has the DNA TGTGCCAGCAGCTCCATGGGACCGATTGAGTACTTC. Its protein is CASSSMGPIEYF. The chain joins TRBV11-2 to TRBJ2-7; D might be TRBD1 or TRBD2, each matching 5 bases. Trimming left V 4 bases short and J 11 bases short, with 15 bases between. Germline values: CDR1 SGHAT, CDR2 FQNNGV. This CDR3 has 12 residues.